The 10 T cell receptor beta chains listed next were all sequenced from one sample in a study of T-cell reconstitution after alpha-beta-depleted transplantation in children. The authors prepared the TCRbeta library with unique molecular identifiers. Each CDR3 protein is one row after TCRdb ran MiXCR on the PCR reads. The repertoire holds some 530,000 distinct CDR3 sequences, with around an eighth as singletons. The input for sequencing was PBMCs from the stem cell graft donor, taken from the stem cell graft. The receptors come from a human donor who donated a stem cell graft to a child with combined immunodeficiency.

The rearrangement links TRBV20-1 to TRBJ2-1; weak D call: TRBD1 (6 bases). The CDR3 consists of 15 residues. Trimming pared 1 base from V and 0 bases from J, leaving 10 bases between. Germline assignment: CDR1 DFQATT and CDR2 SNEGSKA (reference sequence). Here the CDR3 reads CSARVRGSSYNEQFF. In DNA form, the CDR3 reads TGCAGTGCTAGAGTGAGGGGGAGCTCCTACAATGAGCAGTTCTTC.

The genes are TRBV25-1 and TRBJ2-6; 8 positions agree with TRBD1. The length of the CDR3 is 15 residues. Losses at the gene ends were 10 bases for V and 0 bases for J; bases not matched to a gene: 5. The germline gives CDR1 MGHDK, CDR2 SYGVNS. CDR3 protein: CATGGPNSGANVLTF. The DNA of the CDR3 is TGTGCCACAGGGGGCCCTAACTCTGGGGCCAACGTCCTGACTTTC.

The V and J genes are TRBV7-9 and TRBJ2-7; D remains unclear. V gave up 2 bases and J gave up 1 base, with 12 bases separating them. Germline V gene lookup returns CDR1 SEHNR and CDR2 FQNEAQ (reference sequence). The CDR3 has 15 residues. CDR3 residues: CASSLRITESYEQYF. The DNA for the CDR3 is TGTGCCAGCAGCTTAAGGATTACGGAGTCCTACGAGCAGTACTTC.

Many counts were recorded for this clonotype. This chain connects TRBV5-6 to TRBJ2-1; no clear D. V lost 1 base to trimming and J lost 4 bases, with 12 bases between them. This CDR3 has 15 residues. Germline CDR1 reads SGHDT; CDR2 reads YYEEEE. CDR3 sequence: CASSLIQGRYNEQFF. The DNA for the CDR3 is TGTGCCAGCAGCTTGATCCAAGGGCGATACAATGAGCAGTTCTTC. Looking up the rest from reference TRBV5-6 and TRBJ2-1 gives the full variable domain: DAGVTQSPTHLIKTRGQQVTLRCSPKSGHDTVSWYQQALGQGPQFIFQYYEEEERQRGNFPDRFSGHQFPNYSSELNVNALLLGDSALYLCASSLIQGRYNEQFFGPGTRLTVL.

The sample holds a few counts of this clonotype. The V and J genes are TRBV24-1 and TRBJ1-3; 10 bases fit TRBD1. V shed 4 bases and J 3 bases; nucleotides not matched to a gene: 5. CDR1 is KGHDR and CDR2 is SFDVKD in the germline V gene. The CDR3 covers 16 residues. The DNA for the CDR3 is TGTGCCACCAGTGACGGACAGGGGGGATATGGAAACACCATATATTTT. This codes for CATSDGQGGYGNTIYF.

Many counts were recorded for this clonotype. The J gene is TRBJ1-1, the V gene TRBV10-3; tentative D call: TRBD1 (5 bases). This CDR3 has 13 residues. Germline-derived CDR1 and CDR2 are ENHRY and SYGVKD. Trimming left V 6 bases short and J 1 base short, with 9 bases between. CDR3 sequence: CAIRPGPNTEAFF. CDR3 DNA: TGTGCCATCAGACCGGGACCGAACACTGAAGCTTTCTTT.

This clonotype was observed a single time. This may arise from a read error, as a much more abundant clone is one base away. The chain combines TRBV2 with TRBJ2-1; 8 positions agree with TRBD2. The length of the CDR3 is 15 residues. Germline V gene lookup returns CDR1 SNHLY and CDR2 FYNNEI. CDR3 bases: TGTGCCAGCAGTGAAGCGACTAGCGCGTACAATGAGCGGTTCTTC. Translating it yields CASSEATSAYNERFF.

This clonotype occurred a few times. The chain couples TRBV25-1 to TRBJ2-1; unclear D gene. V was shortened by 2 bases and J by 10 bases, with 18 bases between the two germline ends. This CDR3 has 15 residues. Germline V gene sequence: CDR1 MGHDK, CDR2 SYGVNS. The CDR3 region has the DNA TGTGCCAGCAGTGAAAGCAGTGCGGCGGTAAGGGAGCAGTTCTTC. Protein sequence: CASSESSAAVREQFF.

This clonotype has just a few counts. This chain joins TRBV7-9 and TRBJ2-3; unclear D gene. The CDR3 length is 15 residues. Germline V gives CDR1 SEHNR, CDR2 FQNEAQ (reference sequence). Deletions cut 5 bases from V and 2 bases from J, with 14 bases between. In nucleotides, the CDR3 is TGTGCCAGCAGCCCTGCTGAAGGGCCCACAGATACGCAGTATTTT. It is translated as CASSPAEGPTDTQYF. Using reference TRBV7-9 and TRBJ2-3 for the parts outside the CDR3, the full variable domain is DTGVSQNPRHKITKRGQNVTFRCDPISEHNRLYWYRQTLGQGPEFLTYFQNEAQLEKSRLLSDRFSAERPKGSFSTLEIQRTEQGDSAMYLCASSPAEGPTDTQYFGPGTRLTVL.

This chain links TRBV9 with TRBJ2-3, with TRBD2 matching 7 bases. Germline values: CDR1 SGDLS, CDR2 YYNGEE. V lost 0 bases, J lost 4 bases, and 5 bases stayed unmatched. The CDR3 contains 15 residues. The CDR3 is CASSVDGLGSDTQYF. DNA of the CDR3: TGTGCCAGCAGCGTAGATGGACTAGGATCAGATACGCAGTATTTT.